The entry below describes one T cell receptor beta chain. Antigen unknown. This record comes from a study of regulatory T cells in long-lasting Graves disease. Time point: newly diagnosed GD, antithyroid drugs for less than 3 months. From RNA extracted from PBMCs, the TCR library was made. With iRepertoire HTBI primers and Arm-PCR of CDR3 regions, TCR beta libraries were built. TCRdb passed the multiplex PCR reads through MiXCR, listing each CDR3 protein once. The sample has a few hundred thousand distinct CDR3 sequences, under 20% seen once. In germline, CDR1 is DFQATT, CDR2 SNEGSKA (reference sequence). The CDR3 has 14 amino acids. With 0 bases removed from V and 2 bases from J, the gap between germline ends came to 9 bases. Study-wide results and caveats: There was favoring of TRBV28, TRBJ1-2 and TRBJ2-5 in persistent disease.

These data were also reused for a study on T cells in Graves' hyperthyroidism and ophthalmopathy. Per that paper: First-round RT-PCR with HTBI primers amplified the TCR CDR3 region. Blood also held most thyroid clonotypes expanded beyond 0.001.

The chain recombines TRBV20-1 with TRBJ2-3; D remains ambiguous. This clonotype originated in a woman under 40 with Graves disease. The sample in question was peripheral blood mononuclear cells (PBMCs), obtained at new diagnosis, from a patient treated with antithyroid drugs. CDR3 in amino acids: CSARDEKDTDTQYF. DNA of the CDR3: TGCAGTGCTAGAGATGAGAAAGACACAGATACGCAGTATTTT.